This paragraph covers one TCR beta chain sequence. Its target is not known. This record belongs to a study of OX40 agonist ivuxolimab in advanced cancers. In the study overall: Ivuxolimab was delivered to patients intravenously every 2 weeks at doses spanning 0.01 to 10 mg/kg. Previous treatment with anti-PD-1, anti-PD-L1 or anti-CTLA-4 therapy was allowed; 30% to 50% had received some. A partial response was reached by three patients: one with hepatocellular carcinoma and two with cutaneous melanoma.

Findings of the study overall: The study observed clonal expansion of CD4+ and CD8+ blood T cells by week 6 at 0.1 to 3.0 mg/kg.

The data were produced by immunoSEQ multiplex PCR, yet TCRdb's version contains in-frame clones alone and is incomplete. The sample holds about 77,000 clones, around 83% seen once. This CDR3 has 13 residues. Trimming shortened V by 1 base and J by 4 bases, and 4 bases separated the two germline ends. Germline CDR1 MGHRA, CDR2 YSYEKL. The sample was CD4+ or CD8+ T cells sorted from blood, taken in a trial of the OX40 agonist ivuxolimab. This chain connects TRBV4-1 to TRBJ2-2; D unresolved. This sequence was found in an adult with an advanced solid tumor such as melanoma, head and neck, liver or kidney cancer. In DNA, the CDR3 is TGCGCCAGCAGCCAAGCGGTCACCGGGGAGCTGTTTTTT. Translating gives CASSQAVTGELFF.